This TCR beta chain appears in the sequencing data of a study of blood T cell repertoires in COVID-19 (TCRdb year 2020). Concerning the study at large: Samples covering the acute and convalescent phases of COVID-19 were provided by collaborators in the United States, Italy and Spain. The material from the prospective study consisted of cDNA or gDNA derived from T cells, B-cell-depleted T cells, or PBMCs. Deeply sampled blood TCRbeta repertoires from subjects exposed to, actively infected with, or recovered from COVID-19 were included in the dataset. The repertoires were released in a freely available public database intended as a resource for research on the immune response to SARS-CoV-2. The samples were drawn from two sources: the first 160 participants of the ongoing ImmuneRACE study, and over 950 subjects contributed by 6 global collaborators. Sample metadata almost always included a de-identified subject ID, COVID-19 status, age in years and sex. Where available, HLA class I and class II types were taken from metadata supplied by the sample provider and were not determined by assay-based typing. The full study reports these points: The quantity of clinical and demographic metadata differed by source and by participant and was supplied without curation.

The collaborating institutions used their own protocols to collect whole blood in K2EDTA tubes. For TCRbeta analysis, collaborators shipped samples in one of three forms: frozen whole blood, isolated PBMCs, or DNA extracted from either of those sample types. Comments on this clone: No cognate antigen has been identified for it. Base qualities are not at hand, and no much larger clone is one base apart.

The immunoSEQ Assay, a bias-controlled multiplex PCR, was used to amplify TCRbeta CDR3 regions from genomic DNA. Processing in the source paper ran as follows. The number of nucleated cells in each sample was estimated from the amplification of reference gene primers within the assay. Sequence reads were collapsed and filtered to measure the absolute abundance of every unique TCRbeta CDR3 rearrangement. For each sample, productive Simpson clonality was calculated as the square root of Simpson's diversity index across productive rearrangements. TCRdb mirrors the immuneACCESS table, restricted to in-frame sequences. Some clones are absent from its copies; in checked studies, under half trace to an unresolved V gene, and the reason for the others is unknown. That table furnishes V, J and clone size, whereas the DNA furnished D and trimming. Present in this sample are some 110,000 clones, over 75% of which were seen just once. The ten largest clonotypes hold roughly 4.3% of the sample.

CDR1 is given as SNHLY and CDR2 as FYNNEI, both from the germline V gene. V and J lose 2 bases and 3 bases, and a span of 7 bases separates them. The CDR3, from cysteine to phenylalanine, totals 13 residues. Only the CDR3 DNA stays, 39 bases, in frame from base 1. Sequencing used peripheral blood. This TCR came from a woman in her 70s with acute or convalescent COVID-19. The chain was built from TRBV2 and TRBJ1-2; the D gene remains uncertain. The sequenced DNA is TGTGCCAGCAGTGAAACGCTAGACTATGGCTACACCTTC. Its amino acids are CASSETLDYGYTF. This CDR3, with the reference TRBV2 and TRBJ1-2 proteins standing in past its ends, gives the full variable domain EPEVTQTPSHQVTQMGQEVILRCVPISNHLYFYWYRQILGQKVEFLVSFYNNEISEKSEIFDDQFSVERPDGSNFTLKIRSTKLEDSAMYFCASSETLDYGYTFGSGTRLTVV.